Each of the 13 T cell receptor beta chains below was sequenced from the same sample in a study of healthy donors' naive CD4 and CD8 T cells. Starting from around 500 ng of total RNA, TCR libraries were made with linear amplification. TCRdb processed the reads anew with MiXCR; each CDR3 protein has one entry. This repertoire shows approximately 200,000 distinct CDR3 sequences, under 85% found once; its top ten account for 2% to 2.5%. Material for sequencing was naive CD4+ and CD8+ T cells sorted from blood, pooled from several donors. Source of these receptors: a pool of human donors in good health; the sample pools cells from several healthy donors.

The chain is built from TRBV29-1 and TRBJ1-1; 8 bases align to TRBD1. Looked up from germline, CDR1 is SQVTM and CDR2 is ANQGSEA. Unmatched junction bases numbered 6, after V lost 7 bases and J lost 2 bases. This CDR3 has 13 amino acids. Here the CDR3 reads CSGLGQVNTEAFF. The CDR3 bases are TGCAGCGGGTTGGGACAGGTAAACACTGAAGCTTTCTTT. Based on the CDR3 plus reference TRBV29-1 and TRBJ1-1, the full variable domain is SAVISQKPSRDICQRGTSLTIQCQVDSQVTMMFWYRQQPGQSLTLIATANQGSEATYESGFVIDKFPISRPNLTFSTLTVSNMSPEDSSIYLCSGLGQVNTEAFFGQGTRLTVV.

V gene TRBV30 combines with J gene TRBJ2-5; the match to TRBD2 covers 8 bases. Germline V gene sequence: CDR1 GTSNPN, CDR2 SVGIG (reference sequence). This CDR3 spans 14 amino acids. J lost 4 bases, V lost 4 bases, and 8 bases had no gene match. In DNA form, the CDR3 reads TGTGCCTGGACCCCGGGACTAGTTGGAGAGACCCAGTACTTC. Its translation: CAWTPGLVGETQYF.

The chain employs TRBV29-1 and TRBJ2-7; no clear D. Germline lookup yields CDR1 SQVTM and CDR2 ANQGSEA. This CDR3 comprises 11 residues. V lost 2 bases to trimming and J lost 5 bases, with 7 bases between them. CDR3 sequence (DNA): TGCAGCGTTGAACAGTGGGACGAGCAGTACTTC. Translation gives CSVEQWDEQYF.

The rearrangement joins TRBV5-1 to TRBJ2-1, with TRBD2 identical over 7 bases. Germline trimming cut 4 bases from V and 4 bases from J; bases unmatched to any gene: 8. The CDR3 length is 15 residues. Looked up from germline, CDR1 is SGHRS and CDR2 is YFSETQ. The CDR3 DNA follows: TGCGCCAGCAGCAGCACATCTAGCGGATACAATGAGCAGTTCTTC. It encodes CASSSTSSGYNEQFF.

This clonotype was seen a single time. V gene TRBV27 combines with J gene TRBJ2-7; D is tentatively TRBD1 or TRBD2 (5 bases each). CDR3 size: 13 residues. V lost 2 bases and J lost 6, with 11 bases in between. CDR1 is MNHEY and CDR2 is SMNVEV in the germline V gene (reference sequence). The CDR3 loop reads CASSLEGRGEQYF. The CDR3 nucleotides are TGTGCCAGCAGTTTAGAGGGAAGGGGCGAGCAGTACTTC.

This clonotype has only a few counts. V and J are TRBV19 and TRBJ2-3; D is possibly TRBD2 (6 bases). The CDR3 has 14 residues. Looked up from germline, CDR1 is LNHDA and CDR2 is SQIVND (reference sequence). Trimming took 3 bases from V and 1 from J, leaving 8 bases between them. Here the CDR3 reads CASSIGTGTDTQYF. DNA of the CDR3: TGTGCCAGTAGTATTGGGACTGGCACAGATACGCAGTATTTT.

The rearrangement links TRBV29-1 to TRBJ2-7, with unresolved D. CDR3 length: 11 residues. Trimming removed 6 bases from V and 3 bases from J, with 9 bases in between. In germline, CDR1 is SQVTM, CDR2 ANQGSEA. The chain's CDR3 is CSVNKDYEQYF. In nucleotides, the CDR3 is TGCAGCGTCAACAAAGACTACGAGCAGTACTTC.

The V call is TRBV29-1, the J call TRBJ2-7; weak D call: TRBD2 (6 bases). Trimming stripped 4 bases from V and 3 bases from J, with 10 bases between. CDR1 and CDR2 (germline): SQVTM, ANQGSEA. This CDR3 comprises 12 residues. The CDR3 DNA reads TGCAGCGTTGTAGGAGGGTTCTACGAGCAGTACTTC. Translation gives CSVVGGFYEQYF.

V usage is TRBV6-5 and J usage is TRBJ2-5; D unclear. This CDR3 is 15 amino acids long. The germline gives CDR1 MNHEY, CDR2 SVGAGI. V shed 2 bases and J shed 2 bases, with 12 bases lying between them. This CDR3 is CASSYASPEQETQYF. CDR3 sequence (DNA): TGTGCCAGCAGTTACGCCAGTCCGGAGCAAGAGACCCAGTACTTC.

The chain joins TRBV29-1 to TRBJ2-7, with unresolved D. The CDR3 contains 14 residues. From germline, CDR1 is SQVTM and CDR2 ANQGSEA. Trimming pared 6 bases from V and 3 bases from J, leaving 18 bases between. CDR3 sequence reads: CSVRGGSSVYEQYF. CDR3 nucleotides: TGCAGCGTGCGAGGTGGGTCGTCTGTCTACGAGCAGTACTTC.

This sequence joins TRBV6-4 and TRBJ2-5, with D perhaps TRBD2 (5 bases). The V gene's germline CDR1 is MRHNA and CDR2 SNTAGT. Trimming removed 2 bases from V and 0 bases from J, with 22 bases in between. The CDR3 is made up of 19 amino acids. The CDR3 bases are TGTGCCAGCAGTGACGGAGCCAATCGAGGACTTTGGTACCAAGAGACCCAGTACTTC. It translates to CASSDGANRGLWYQETQYF.

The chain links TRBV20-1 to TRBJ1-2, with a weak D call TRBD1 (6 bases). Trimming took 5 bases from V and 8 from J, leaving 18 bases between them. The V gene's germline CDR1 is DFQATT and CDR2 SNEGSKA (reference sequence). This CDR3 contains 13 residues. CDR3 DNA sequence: TGCAGTGCTGGGGACACAGGGCCAGGCGGCTACACCTTC. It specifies CSAGDTGPGGYTF.

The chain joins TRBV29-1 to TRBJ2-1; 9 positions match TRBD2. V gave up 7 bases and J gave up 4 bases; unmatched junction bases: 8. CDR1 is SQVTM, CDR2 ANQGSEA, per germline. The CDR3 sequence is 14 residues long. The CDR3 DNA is TGCAGCGGATATACTAGCGGGTTATACAATGAGCAGTTCTTC. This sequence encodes CSGYTSGLYNEQFF.